This T cell receptor (beta chain) was captured by sequencing in a study of CD8 T cells in ankylosing spondylitis. Germline V gives CDR1 SGHRS, CDR2 YFSETQ. CDR3 size: 14 residues. The V end lost 4 bases, the J end lost 4 bases, and 14 bases lay between the germline ends. TCR beta libraries were made by quantitative 5'-RACE with molecular barcodes. A single record per CDR3 protein comes from TCRdb applying MiXCR to the 5' RACE reads. The repertoire consists of roughly 160,000 distinct CDR3 sequences, with just over 9.5% occurring once and the leading ten covering approximately 15%. This clonotype was counted only a few times. Its target is unknown. Overall study results and limits: CD8+ cells made up the disease-linked clones, which were relatively rare in peripheral blood. Significantly higher representation of disease-linked clones was reported for matched ankylosing spondylitis synovial fluid.

This chain joins TRBV5-1 and TRBJ1-2; D remains ambiguous. The receptor was derived from a female donor with ankylosing spondylitis or in good health (not recorded which). Sequencing was carried out using blood, either unsorted or a sorted T cell fraction (not recorded which). For the CDR3, the DNA is TGCGCCAGCAGCGGTGGACTAACCCCCTATGGCTACACCTTC. This codes for CASSGGLTPYGYTF.